Listed here are 3 T cell receptor beta chains from one sample, sequenced in a study of blood T cell repertoires in COVID-19. The assay was immunoSEQ multiplex PCR, and TCRdb's table has in-frame clones only and misses some. The sample has roughly 50,000 clones, roughly 87% seen once. Sequenced: peripheral blood. The origin of the receptors is a woman between 55 and 75 years old with acute or convalescent COVID-19.

The count of this clone is one. The chain carries TRBV6-5 and TRBJ1-2; no clear D. CDR3 size: 11 residues. Per germline, CDR1 MNHEY and CDR2 SVGAGI. V was clipped by 11 bases and J by 7 bases, with 14 bases between them. CDR3 sequence: CAGSTDLGYTF. For the CDR3, the DNA is TGTGCCGGCTCCACCGATCTTGGCTACACCTTC.

The chain couples TRBV7-2 to TRBJ2-7, with D tentatively TRBD2 (5 bases). The CDR3 loop spans 12 amino acids. Trimming shortened V by 1 base and J by 9 bases, and 10 bases separated the two germline ends. Germline lookup yields CDR1 SGHTA and CDR2 FQGNSA. This CDR3 reads CASSLVLSGQYF. CDR3 bases: TGTGCCAGCAGCTTAGTTCTCAGCGGGCAGTACTTC.

In its sample, this clone was seen a few times. The chain has TRBV10-3 and TRBJ2-2; 10 nucleotides line up with TRBD2. V lost 9 bases and J lost 4; bases outside the gene matches: 14. Germline V gene sequence: CDR1 ENHRY, CDR2 SYGVKD. The CDR3 spans 17 residues. The CDR3 reads CAIREASGSSGTGELFF. Written as DNA, the CDR3 is TGTGCCATTAGGGAGGCTAGCGGGAGTTCAGGCACCGGGGAGCTGTTTTTT.